Listed below are T cell receptor beta chains from one sample, sequenced in a study of blood T cells in healthy people across ages. TCRdb processed the 5' RACE reads anew with MiXCR; each CDR3 protein has one entry. The table lists 450,000 to 700,000 distinct CDR3 sequences, 27% of them singletons, with approximately 17% in the top ten. Sequenced: blood. These TCRs come from a woman between 65 and 79 years old in good health. The CDR3 runs from the conserved cysteine through the conserved F or W. The D gene is left open where the match is weak. Only part of the rows carry a size: once, few, many, or a class if the clone is expanded.

abundance: NA
v_gene: TRBV6-1
d_gene: NA
j_gene: TRBJ1-5
CDR3nt: TGTGCCAGCGGGACCGGGACCACCAATCAGCCCCAGCATTTT
CDR3aa: CASGTGTTNQPQHF

abundance: NA
v_gene: TRBV20-1
d_gene: NA
j_gene: TRBJ1-2
CDR3nt: TGCAGTGCTAATAGTCCTCGGGACGGCTATGGCTACACCTTC
CDR3aa: CSANSPRDGYGYTF

abundance: few
v_gene: TRBV20-1
d_gene: NA
j_gene: TRBJ2-1
CDR3nt: TGCAGGGCCGGAGGGAATGAGCAGTTCTTC
CDR3aa: CRAGGNEQFF

abundance: few
v_gene: TRBV29-1
d_gene: TRBD2
j_gene: TRBJ2-5
CDR3nt: TGCAGCGTCTCCGCCACTAGCGGGGGGCCTCAAGAGACCCAGTACTTC
CDR3aa: CSVSATSGGPQETQYF

abundance: few
v_gene: TRBV29-1
d_gene: TRBD1
j_gene: TRBJ1-1
CDR3nt: TGCAGCGTCGCTAGGACAGGGGGCACTGAAGCTTTCTTT
CDR3aa: CSVARTGGTEAFF

abundance: NA
v_gene: TRBV4-3
d_gene: NA
j_gene: TRBJ2-7
CDR3nt: TGCGCCAGCAGCCAAGGTCTCTTGGGCGAGCAGTACTTC
CDR3aa: CASSQGLLGEQYF

abundance: NA
v_gene: TRBV20-1
d_gene: NA
j_gene: TRBJ2-1
CDR3nt: TGCAGTGCTAGAAAGCTCACTAGCTCCTACAATGAGCAGTTCTTC
CDR3aa: CSARKLTSSYNEQFF

abundance: many
v_gene: TRBV7-3
d_gene: NA
j_gene: TRBJ1-1
CDR3nt: TGTGCCAGCAGCCCCCAGCCGAACACTGAAGCTTTCTTT
CDR3aa: CASSPQPNTEAFF

abundance: NA
v_gene: TRBV7-6
d_gene: NA
j_gene: TRBJ2-3
CDR3nt: TGTGCCAGCAGCTCGCGATCCTACGCAGATACGCAGTATTTT
CDR3aa: CASSSRSYADTQYF

abundance: NA
v_gene: TRBV7-2
d_gene: NA
j_gene: TRBJ2-2
CDR3nt: TGTGCCAGCAGCTTGGCCTCGCACGGGATGGGGACCGGGGAGCTGTTTTTT
CDR3aa: CASSLASHGMGTGELFF

abundance: NA
v_gene: TRBV5-1
d_gene: TRBD2
j_gene: TRBJ2-3
CDR3nt: TGCGCCAGCAGCTCGACTAGCGGGGCAGCAGATACGCAGTATTTT
CDR3aa: CASSSTSGAADTQYF

abundance: many
v_gene: TRBV7-2
d_gene: NA
j_gene: TRBJ1-1
CDR3nt: TGTGCCAGCAGCCCCCAGAGCGATGGGAGTGAAGCTTTCTTT
CDR3aa: CASSPQSDGSEAFF

abundance: few
v_gene: TRBV19
d_gene: NA
j_gene: TRBJ1-5
CDR3nt: TGTGCCAGTAGGAGATCGGACATCAGAGACAATCAGCCCCAGCATTTT
CDR3aa: CASRRSDIRDNQPQHF

abundance: few
v_gene: TRBV4-3
d_gene: NA
j_gene: TRBJ2-5
CDR3nt: TGCGCCAGCAGCCAAGATTTAGGGCGCCAAGAGACCCAGTACTTC
CDR3aa: CASSQDLGRQETQYF

abundance: NA
v_gene: TRBV2
d_gene: NA
j_gene: TRBJ1-5
CDR3nt: TGTGCCAGCAGCGCAATGGGGATGGGGCAGCCCCAGCATTTT
CDR3aa: CASSAMGMGQPQHF

abundance: many
v_gene: TRBV6-2/TRBV6-3
d_gene: NA
j_gene: TRBJ2-5
CDR3nt: TGTGCCAGCAGTTACCCCGGTCCGGAGCAGGAGACCCAGTACTTC
CDR3aa: CASSYPGPEQETQYF

abundance: NA
v_gene: TRBV7-2
d_gene: NA
j_gene: TRBJ2-5
CDR3nt: TGTGCCAGCAGCTCCTGGGGGCGTCGAGAGGCCCAGTACTTC
CDR3aa: CASSSWGRREAQYF

abundance: few
v_gene: TRBV6-2/TRBV6-3
d_gene: TRBD2
j_gene: TRBJ2-1
CDR3nt: TGTGCCAGCAGTTCGATTAGCGGGGCTCCAAGAGAGCAGTTCTTC
CDR3aa: CASSSISGAPREQFF

abundance: NA
v_gene: TRBV5-5
d_gene: NA
j_gene: TRBJ1-2
CDR3nt: TGTGCCAGCAGCTTGGGAGACCCTTCTATCTATGGCTACACCTTC
CDR3aa: CASSLGDPSIYGYTF

abundance: NA
v_gene: TRBV6-1
d_gene: NA
j_gene: TRBJ2-3
CDR3nt: TGTGCCAGCAGTGATTTGGCGCAGTATTTT
CDR3aa: CASSDLAQYF

abundance: NA
v_gene: TRBV10-2
d_gene: NA
j_gene: TRBJ2-7
CDR3nt: TGCGCCAGCAGTGAGTCGAAGCCCCTAAACGAGCAGTACTTC
CDR3aa: CASSESKPLNEQYF

abundance: few
v_gene: TRBV20-1
d_gene: NA
j_gene: TRBJ1-2
CDR3nt: TGCAGTGCCTCGGGACAAACTTATGGCTACACCTTC
CDR3aa: CSASGQTYGYTF

abundance: few
v_gene: TRBV20-1
d_gene: TRBD2
j_gene: TRBJ2-2
CDR3nt: TGCAGTGCTAGAGATCGGGGGGGACGCACCGGGGAGCTGTTTTTT
CDR3aa: CSARDRGGRTGELFF

abundance: many
v_gene: TRBV7-2
d_gene: NA
j_gene: TRBJ2-5
CDR3nt: TGTGCCAGCAGCTTAGGTGTTTTGGAGACCCAGTACTTC
CDR3aa: CASSLGVLETQYF

abundance: NA
v_gene: TRBV7-9
d_gene: NA
j_gene: TRBJ2-7
CDR3nt: TGTGCCAGCAGCCCGCTCATCTCCTCCTACGAGCAGTACTTC
CDR3aa: CASSPLISSYEQYF

abundance: few
v_gene: TRBV7-2
d_gene: NA
j_gene: TRBJ1-1
CDR3nt: TGTGCCAGCAGCTTTGTATGGGGGGGGGCTGAAGCTTTCTTT
CDR3aa: CASSFVWGGAEAFF

abundance: few
v_gene: TRBV4-2
d_gene: NA
j_gene: TRBJ2-1
CDR3nt: TGTGCCAGCCGTCTTGGACGGGACAATGAGCAGTTCTTC
CDR3aa: CASRLGRDNEQFF

abundance: few
v_gene: TRBV5-1
d_gene: TRBD1
j_gene: TRBJ1-4
CDR3nt: TGCGCCAGCAGCCAAAACACGGGACAGGTTAATGAAAAACTGTTTTTT
CDR3aa: CASSQNTGQVNEKLFF

abundance: NA
v_gene: TRBV4-3
d_gene: NA
j_gene: TRBJ1-6
CDR3nt: TGCGCCAGCAGCCGACGGGTGGGGGAGAATTCACCCCTCCACTTT
CDR3aa: CASSRRVGENSPLHF

abundance: few
v_gene: TRBV9
d_gene: NA
j_gene: TRBJ1-4
CDR3nt: TGTGCCAGCAGGAGATCCACAGGGACAAATGAAAAACTGTTTTTT
CDR3aa: CASRRSTGTNEKLFF

abundance: NA
v_gene: TRBV11-3
d_gene: NA
j_gene: TRBJ2-3
CDR3nt: TGTGCCAGCAGCTCCACGCCACAGGGCACAGATACGCGGTATTTT
CDR3aa: CASSSTPQGTDTRYF

abundance: NA
v_gene: TRBV4-3
d_gene: NA
j_gene: TRBJ2-7
CDR3nt: TGCGCCAGCAGCCAAGCGTTCCTAGCACACTACGAGCAGTACTTC
CDR3aa: CASSQAFLAHYEQYF

abundance: NA
v_gene: TRBV11-3
d_gene: TRBD2
j_gene: TRBJ2-3
CDR3nt: TGTGCCAGCAGCTTAGTTTGGGCTAGCGGGGACACAGATACGCAGTATTTT
CDR3aa: CASSLVWASGDTDTQYF

abundance: few
v_gene: TRBV4-3
d_gene: NA
j_gene: TRBJ2-4
CDR3nt: TGCGCCAGCAGCCAAGAAGCCCACCCTGGGATAAACATTCAGTACTTC
CDR3aa: CASSQEAHPGINIQYF